This entry concerns a single T cell receptor (beta chain). Its antigen is as yet unknown. This sample is drawn from a study of post-analysis software for immune sequencing data. Study information: Patients had relapsing-remitting, secondary progressive or progressive-relapsing multiple sclerosis; some lacked subtype.

Unique molecular identifiers featured in each of the TCR beta cDNA libraries. One entry per CDR3 protein results from TCRdb running MiXCR on the PCR reads. The sample includes some 500,000 distinct CDR3 sequences, roughly 46% of them seen just once. Findings and caveats of the study: The study found TRBV5-6, TRBV5-1 and TRBV20-1 among 5 or 6 TRBV segments more frequent in patients than controls.

With 5 bases clipped from V and 6 bases from J, the junction kept 8 bases outside the gene matches. CDR1 and CDR2 from the germline V gene are MDHEN and SYDVKM. The CDR3 is 15 amino acids. This receptor was identified in a girl between 10 and 17 years old with multiple sclerosis. The specimen sequenced was blood. The rearrangement links TRBV28 to TRBJ2-1, with 9 bases that match TRBD1. This CDR3 reads CASSPGGTGSNEQFF. CDR3 bases: TGTGCCAGCAGTCCAGGGGGGACAGGGTCCAATGAGCAGTTCTTC.